A single sample gave rise to the 17 T cell receptor beta chains below, sequenced in a study of CD8 T cells in Susac syndrome. Reverse transcription of about 0.45 to 1 ug RNA was carried out with random hexamers. TCRdb recomputed calls from the immunoSEQ multiplex PCR reads with MiXCR, one row per CDR3 protein. The repertoire has 80,000 or so distinct CDR3 sequences, roughly 91% of them found once; the top ten carry about 0.53%. Sequencing was done on a sample of CD4+ T cells from PBMCs. All receptors derive from a human donor with Susac syndrome.

This clonotype has more than one count but fewer than ten. The genes are TRBV7-3 and TRBJ2-5; 13 bases match TRBD2. V lost 1 base and J lost 5; bases outside the gene matches: 4. CDR1 is SGHTA and CDR2 is FQGTGA in the germline V gene. The CDR3 spans 16 residues. The CDR3 DNA is TGTGCCAGCAGCTTAAGAGGGACTAGCGGGATTGAGACCCAGTACTTC. Translated, it gives CASSLRGTSGIETQYF.

J is TRBJ2-7 and V is TRBV5-1; possibly TRBD1 for D (6 bases). With 0 bases removed from V and 5 bases from J, the gap between germline ends came to 18 bases. This CDR3 has 16 residues. Germline CDR1 SGHRS, CDR2 YFSETQ. CDR3: CASSLATGLKRNEQYF. The CDR3 DNA sequence: TGCGCCAGCAGCTTGGCAACAGGGCTGAAAAGGAACGAGCAGTACTTC.

This chain links TRBV9 with TRBJ1-1; 7 positions agree with TRBD1. The CDR3 consists of 15 residues. Germline V gene data show CDR1 as SGDLS and CDR2 as YYNGEE. The trim removed 4 bases at V and 0 bases at J, leaving 6 bases unmatched. The DNA of the CDR3 is TGTGCCAGCAGCCCAGGGGGGCGGTTGAACACTGAAGCTTTCTTT. Translation gives CASSPGGRLNTEAFF.

J is TRBJ2-6 and V is TRBV27; maybe TRBD2 (5 bases). The ends were cut back, 3 bases at V and 1 base at J, with 16 bases in the middle. This CDR3 comprises 18 residues. The V gene's germline CDR1 is MNHEY and CDR2 SMNVEV (reference sequence). DNA for the CDR3: TGTGCCAGCAGTTTTCGGCACCGGGGTTTATCTGGGGCCAACGTCCTGACTTTC. This translates into CASSFRHRGLSGANVLTF.

The genes are TRBV6-2 or TRBV6-3 and TRBJ2-1; D unresolved. The V gene lost 7 bases and the J gene lost 0 bases, with 10 bases spanning the gap. The CDR3 covers 14 residues. Germline lookup yields CDR1 MNHEY and CDR2 SVGEGT. As DNA, the CDR3 is TGTGCCAGCACTGGCGGCTACTCCTACAATGAGCAGTTCTTC. Its protein is CASTGGYSYNEQFF.

The chain has TRBV12-3 or TRBV12-4 and TRBJ1-2; 7 nucleotides agree with TRBD1. Trimming at V came to 2 bases and at J to 10 bases, leaving 10 bases not matched to a gene. CDR3 length equals 14 residues. The CDR3 spells CASSLLPGGHDYTF. In DNA, the CDR3 is TGTGCCAGCAGTTTATTACCAGGGGGACATGACTACACCTTC.

The rearrangement uses TRBV7-2 and TRBJ2-1; 12 bases map to TRBD1. The CDR3 is 15 residues long. V dropped 3 bases and J dropped 10; count of bases not matched to a gene: 7. Germline CDR1 reads SGHTA; CDR2 reads FQGNSA. The CDR3: CASSFRDRGRGEQFF. The DNA for the CDR3 is TGTGCCAGCAGCTTTAGGGACAGGGGGCGCGGAGAGCAGTTCTTC. The full variable domain, with the rest looked up from reference TRBV7-2 and TRBJ2-1, is GAGVSQSPSNKVTEKGKDVELRCDPISGHTALYWYRQSLGQGLEFLIYFQGNSAPDKSGLPSDRFSAERTGGSVSTLTIQRTQQEDSAVYLCASSFRDRGRGEQFFGPGTRLTVL.

Written as DNA, the CDR3 is TGTGCCAGCAGCTTGGGGACTAGTAGCTCCTACAATGAGCAGTTCTTC. Translated, it gives CASSLGTSSSYNEQFF. The chain recombines TRBV5-6 with TRBJ2-1; 7 bases match TRBD2. This CDR3 region has 16 residues. V was pared by 0 bases and J by 0 bases, with 3 bases of the junction left unmatched. The germline gives CDR1 SGHDT, CDR2 YYEEEE.

This chain connects TRBV18 to TRBJ2-3; D not certain. Germline V CDR1 and CDR2: KGHSH, LQKENI. The CDR3 totals 13 residues. Trimming left V 0 bases short and J 2 bases short, with 3 bases between. The CDR3 DNA follows: TGTGCCAGCTCACCACCTAACACAGATACGCAGTATTTT. It specifies CASSPPNTDTQYF.

The chain's CDR3 is CASSTGQVHGYTF. The DNA for the CDR3 is TGCGCCAGCAGTACGGGACAGGTCCATGGCTACACCTTC. This rearrangement joins TRBV5-1 to TRBJ1-2, with 8 positions matching TRBD1. V lost 5 bases to trimming and J lost 6 bases; unmatched junction nucleotides: 6. This CDR3 has 13 amino acids. Germline V lookup: CDR1 SGHRS, CDR2 YFSETQ.

The chain couples TRBV7-9 to TRBJ2-1; 9 bases fit TRBD2. The CDR3 covers 16 residues. Trimming removed 1 base from V and 6 bases from J; junction bases left unmatched: 7. Germline lookup yields CDR1 SEHNR and CDR2 FQNEAQ (reference sequence). CDR3 nucleotide sequence: TGTGCCAGCAGCTTAGAGGCGGCGGGGGGGCTCAATGAGCAGTTCTTC. It is translated as CASSLEAAGGLNEQFF.

CDR3 sequence reads: CASSAGTASNEQFF. As DNA, the CDR3 is TGTGCCAGCAGCGCCGGGACAGCCTCCAATGAGCAGTTCTTC. This chain links TRBV2 with TRBJ2-1; TRBD1 matches at 7 bases. The V segment lost 6 bases and the J segment 6 bases; nucleotides outside the gene matches: 8. The CDR3 totals 14 residues. CDR1 and CDR2 from the germline V gene are SNHLY and FYNNEI.

The chain is built from TRBV9 and TRBJ2-2; possibly TRBD1 for D (6 bases). The CDR3 covers 16 residues. Germline loops: CDR1 SGDLS, CDR2 YYNGEE. V gave up 4 bases and J gave up 2 bases, with 15 bases separating them. The CDR3 DNA sequence: TGTGCCAGCAGCCCCCGAGGACAGACCAACACCGGGGAGCTGTTTTTT. The encoded protein is CASSPRGQTNTGELFF.

This chain links TRBV19 with TRBJ2-3; D gene unclear. The germline CDR1 and CDR2 sequences are LNHDA and SQIVND (reference sequence). V lost 1 base, J lost 2 bases, and 7 bases lay in between. The CDR3 sequence is 14 residues long. CDR3 in amino acids: CASSIGGYTDTQYF. The CDR3 coding sequence is TGTGCCAGTAGTATAGGGGGATACACAGATACGCAGTATTTT.

The chain has TRBV7-2 and TRBJ2-7, with no clear D. The CDR3 loop spans 15 amino acids. V gave up 2 bases and J gave up 3 bases, with 14 bases separating them. Germline CDR1 is SGHTA and CDR2 is FQGNSA. CDR3 nucleotide sequence: TGTGCCAGCAGCTTAAAGTCGGACGGAGACTACGAGCAGTACTTC. Amino acid sequence: CASSLKSDGDYEQYF.

The chain uses TRBV9 and TRBJ2-3; 7 bases fit TRBD2. The CDR3 consists of 13 residues. Germline V CDR1 and CDR2: SGDLS, YYNGEE. Trimming took 2 bases from V and 6 from J; bases not matched to a gene: 3. As DNA, the CDR3 is TGTGCCAGCAGCGTGAGGCGGGGGGATACGCAGTATTTT. Protein: CASSVRRGDTQYF.

The chain employs TRBV6-4 and TRBJ2-1, with TRBD1 identical over 11 bases. The CDR3 runs to 14 residues. The J segment lost 6 bases and the V segment lost 2 bases, leaving 0 bases of the junction unmatched. Germline V CDR1 and CDR2: MRHNA, SNTAGT. The CDR3 spells CASSDGTGGNEQFF. The CDR3 DNA sequence: TGTGCCAGCAGTGACGGGACAGGGGGCAATGAGCAGTTCTTC.